This T cell receptor beta chain comes out of a study of OX40 agonist ivuxolimab in advanced cancers. Generated by immunoSEQ multiplex PCR, the TCRdb table keeps only in-frame clones and is missing some. The sample yields 75,000 to 95,000 clones, around 90% seen once. The germline V gene has CDR1 SGHNT and CDR2 YYREEE (reference sequence). J was trimmed by 5 bases and V by 4 bases; bases with no gene match: 7. CDR3 length: 14 amino acids. The sequenced sample was CD4+ or CD8+ T cells sorted from blood, obtained in a trial of the OX40 agonist ivuxolimab. The rearrangement links TRBV5-4 to TRBJ2-3; 7 bases are a match to TRBD1. The sequence was obtained from an adult with an advanced solid tumor such as melanoma, head and neck, liver or kidney cancer. The CDR3 nucleotides read TGTGCCAGCAGCCCCACAGGGGTTGGAGATACGCAGTATTTT. This codes for CASSPTGVGDTQYF.